The 18 T cell receptor beta chains given below trace back to one sample, sequenced in a study of T cell responses to AZD1222 COVID-19 vaccine. Using immunoSEQ multiplex PCR, the repertoire was profiled, and TCRdb retains in-frame clones only, with some absent. The table includes fewer than 70,000 clones, about 74% detected once. The sample was peripheral blood, taken 28 days after the second AZD1222 dose. These receptors came from an adult who received the AZD1222 COVID-19 vaccine.

The chain recombines TRBV5-4 with TRBJ1-2; the match to TRBD1 covers 7 bases. Looked up from germline, CDR1 is SGHNT and CDR2 is YYREEE (reference sequence). Unmatched junction bases numbered 4, after V lost 4 bases and J lost 4 bases. The CDR3 length is 13 residues. CDR3 in DNA: TGTGCCAGCAGCCTCGACAGGGTCTATGGCTACACCTTC. The encoded protein is CASSLDRVYGYTF. The full variable domain, completed using reference TRBV5-4 and TRBJ1-2, is ETGVTQSPTHLIKTRGQQVTLRCSSQSGHNTVSWYQQALGQGPQFIFQYYREEENGRGNFPPRFSGLQFPNYSSELNVNALELDDSALYLCASSLDRVYGYTFGSGTRLTVV.

DNA for the CDR3: TGTGCCAGCAGTTTCCTACAGGGTCAAGAGACCCAGTACTTC. Amino acids: CASSFLQGQETQYF. The chain links TRBV28 to TRBJ2-5, with a weak D call TRBD1 (6 bases). Per the germline V gene, CDR1 is MDHEN and CDR2 is SYDVKM. The CDR3 runs 14 residues. Trimming took 3 bases from V and 2 from J, leaving 10 bases between them.

J is TRBJ1-6 and V is TRBV7-2; D remains ambiguous. V lost 2 bases, J lost 5 bases, and 13 bases lay in between. CDR3 length: 16 residues. Germline-derived CDR1 and CDR2 are SGHTA and FQGNSA. Here the CDR3 reads CASSLWVGRNNSPLHF. The CDR3 bases are TGTGCCAGCAGCTTATGGGTGGGCAGAAATAATTCACCCCTCCACTTT. The variable domain in full, completed from reference TRBV7-2 and TRBJ1-6, reads GAGVSQSPSNKVTEKGKDVELRCDPISGHTALYWYRQSLGQGLEFLIYFQGNSAPDKSGLPSDRFSAERTGGSVSTLTIQRTQQEDSAVYLCASSLWVGRNNSPLHFGNGTRLTVT.

The V and J genes are TRBV19 and TRBJ1-1; a weak D match, TRBD1 (5 bases). This CDR3 comprises 15 residues. Looked up from germline, CDR1 is LNHDA and CDR2 is SQIVND (reference sequence). V was shortened by 6 bases and J by 3 bases, with 17 bases between the two germline ends. The CDR3 bases are TGTGCCAGTAGCCAAAATGGGGGAAAGGACACTGAAGCTTTCTTT. It is translated as CASSQNGGKDTEAFF.

V gene TRBV2 combines with J gene TRBJ1-2; tentatively, D is TRBD1 (5 bases). The length of the CDR3 is 13 residues. The germline V and J ends were trimmed by 8 bases and 9 bases, with 19 bases remaining between them. Germline values: CDR1 SNHLY, CDR2 FYNNEI. The CDR3 region has the DNA TGTGCCAGCCTAGGAGGGGTGCGGTTGAGCTACACCTTC. Amino acid sequence: CASLGGVRLSYTF.

This CDR3 reads CASSLGGRGGYTF. The CDR3 region has the DNA TGTGCCAGCAGCTTAGGGGGGCGCGGTGGCTACACCTTC. The chain employs TRBV5-6 and TRBJ1-2; a possible D gene is TRBD1 (6 bases). Germline CDR1 SGHDT, CDR2 YYEEEE. CDR3 length: 13 residues. Between the trimmed V and J ends, which lost 2 bases and 7 bases, there was a span of 12 bases.

This clone has a single count. The rearrangement uses TRBV6-2 or TRBV6-3 and TRBJ1-1; D is perhaps TRBD1 (5 bases). The ends were cut back, 6 bases at V and 0 bases at J, with 14 bases in the middle. Germline V gives CDR1 MNHEY, CDR2 SVGEGT. The CDR3 is made up of 15 amino acids. The CDR3 DNA is TGTGCCAGCAGCCGACTTCGGGACCTGAACACTGAAGCTTTCTTT. Translated: CASSRLRDLNTEAFF.

This clone has a handful of counts. This chain joins TRBV7-2 and TRBJ2-5; 8 bases are shared with TRBD2. The germline V gene has CDR1 SGHTA and CDR2 FQGNSA. Trimming cost V 5 bases and J 4 bases; bases outside gene matches: 9. The CDR3 extends over 15 amino acids. The CDR3 here is CASSRPGLARETQYF. The CDR3 DNA follows: TGTGCCAGCAGCCGCCCTGGACTAGCTCGAGAGACCCAGTACTTC. The full variable domain, rest sourced from reference TRBV7-2 and TRBJ2-5, is GAGVSQSPSNKVTEKGKDVELRCDPISGHTALYWYRQSLGQGLEFLIYFQGNSAPDKSGLPSDRFSAERTGGSVSTLTIQRTQQEDSAVYLCASSRPGLARETQYFGPGTRLLVL.

The chain carries TRBV10-2 and TRBJ2-7; 7 bases match TRBD1. Germline CDR1 and CDR2: WSHSY and SAAADI. The CDR3 length is 12 residues. The V and J ends lost 8 bases and 10 bases, in that order; junction bases with no gene match: 11. As DNA, the CDR3 is TGCGCCAGCGCTGGACCGCAGGGGGATCAGTACTTC. Translating it yields CASAGPQGDQYF.

V gene TRBV30 combines with J gene TRBJ1-5, with D maybe TRBD1 (5 bases). This CDR3 comprises 13 residues. V lost 7 bases, J lost 1 base, and 11 bases lay in between. Germline CDR1 and CDR2: GTSNPN and SVGIG (reference sequence). CDR3 bases: TGTGCCTCTGGGACGAGGAGCAATCAGCCCCAGCATTTT. Amino acids: CASGTRSNQPQHF.

V and J are TRBV18 and TRBJ1-3; 7 bases are a match to TRBD1. After removal of 2 bases from V and 0 bases from J, the junction contained 10 bases not matched to a gene. Germline V gene lookup returns CDR1 KGHSH and CDR2 LQKENI. This CDR3 has 18 amino acids. CDR3 sequence: CASSPTQTGPSSGNTIYF. CDR3 in DNA: TGTGCCAGCTCACCAACGCAGACAGGGCCCTCCTCTGGAAACACCATATATTTT. Combining the CDR3 with reference TRBV18 and TRBJ1-3 gives the whole variable domain NAGVMQNPRHLVRRRGQEARLRCSPMKGHSHVYWYRQLPEEGLKFMVYLQKENIIDESGMPKERFSAEFPKEGPSILRIQQVVRGDSAAYFCASSPTQTGPSSGNTIYFGEGSWLTVV.

The rearrangement links TRBV29-1 to TRBJ2-3; maybe TRBD1 (5 bases). This CDR3 has 13 residues. Germline V lookup: CDR1 SQVTM, CDR2 ANQGSEA. V lost 6 bases and J lost 7, with 17 bases in between. As DNA, the CDR3 is TGCAGCGTCGTGGAAGATGGGGCGTATACGCAGTATTTT. It translates to CSVVEDGAYTQYF.

The chain has TRBV6-5 and TRBJ2-7; TRBD2 agrees at 9 bases. Germline loops: CDR1 MNHEY, CDR2 SVGAGI. V lost 2 bases, J lost 4 bases, and 3 bases stayed unmatched. CDR3 length: 14 amino acids. In DNA form, the CDR3 reads TGTGCCAGCAGTTACGAGGGACTAGCTTACGAGCAGTACTTC. Translated: CASSYEGLAYEQYF.

The genes are TRBV19 and TRBJ2-7; tentative D call: TRBD1 (5 bases). The germline V and J ends were trimmed by 2 bases and 4 bases, with 12 bases remaining between them. This CDR3 comprises 14 residues. The V gene's germline CDR1 is LNHDA and CDR2 SQIVND (reference sequence). The CDR3 DNA is TGTGCCAGTAGTATAACGACAGCTGCTTACGAGCAGTACTTC. Its translation: CASSITTAAYEQYF. Using reference TRBV19 and TRBJ2-7 for the parts outside the CDR3, the full variable domain is DGGITQSPKYLFRKEGQNVTLSCEQNLNHDAMYWYRQDPGQGLRLIYYSQIVNDFQKGDIAEGYSVSREKKESFPLTVTSAQKNPTAFYLCASSITTAAYEQYFGPGTRLTVT.

This chain connects TRBV7-9 to TRBJ1-6, with no clear D. V lost 0 bases and J lost 15, with 21 bases in between. The CDR3 runs 16 residues. Germline CDR1 reads SEHNR; CDR2 reads FQNEAQ (reference sequence). The CDR3 protein is CASSLAYLGLEQSLHF. CDR3 DNA sequence: TGTGCCAGCAGCTTAGCGTATCTGGGGTTAGAGCAGAGCCTCCACTTT.

J is TRBJ2-7 and V is TRBV28; 7 bases are shared with TRBD1. V was pared by 6 bases and J by 4 bases, with 9 bases of the junction left unmatched. The CDR3 loop spans 14 amino acids. CDR1 is MDHEN, CDR2 SYDVKM, per germline. The CDR3 nucleotides are TGTGCCAGCAGAGGGGGCAGGGAAAGGTACGAGCAGTACTTC. Residues: CASRGGRERYEQYF. The whole variable domain, filled in from reference TRBV28 and TRBJ2-7, reads DVKVTQSSRYLVKRTGEKVFLECVQDMDHENMFWYRQDPGLGLRLIYFSYDVKMKEKGDIPEGYSVSREKKERFSLILESASTNQTSMYLCASRGGRERYEQYFGPGTRLTVT.

The chain joins TRBV6-2 or TRBV6-3 to TRBJ2-3, with no clear D. This CDR3 comprises 13 residues. Germline CDR1 is MNHEY and CDR2 is SVGEGT. The V gene lost 8 bases and the J gene lost 0 bases, with 9 bases spanning the gap. The CDR3 is CASCWASTDTQYF. CDR3 sequence (DNA): TGTGCCAGCTGTTGGGCTAGCACAGATACGCAGTATTTT.

This clone was detected once. The chain is built from TRBV5-1 and TRBJ2-7; D is possibly TRBD1 (6 bases). From germline, CDR1 is SGHRS and CDR2 YFSETQ. V was shortened by 2 bases and J by 5 bases, with 17 bases between the two germline ends. The CDR3 runs 15 residues. In DNA, the CDR3 is TGCGCCAGCAGCTTTTTACAGGGTCGGAAGGACGAGCAGTACTTC. It specifies CASSFLQGRKDEQYF.